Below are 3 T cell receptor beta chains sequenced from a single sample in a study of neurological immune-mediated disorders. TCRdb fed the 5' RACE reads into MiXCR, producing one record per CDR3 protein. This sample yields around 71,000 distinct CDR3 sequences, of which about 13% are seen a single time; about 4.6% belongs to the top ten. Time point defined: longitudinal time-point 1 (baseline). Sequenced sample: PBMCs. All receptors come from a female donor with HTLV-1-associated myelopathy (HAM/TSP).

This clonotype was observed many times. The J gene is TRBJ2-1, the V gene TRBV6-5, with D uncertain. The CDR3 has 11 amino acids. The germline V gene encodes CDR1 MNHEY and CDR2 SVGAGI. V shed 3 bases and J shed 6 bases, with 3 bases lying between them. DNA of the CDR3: TGTGCCAGCAGTTATCGCAATGAGCAGTTCTTC. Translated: CASSYRNEQFF.

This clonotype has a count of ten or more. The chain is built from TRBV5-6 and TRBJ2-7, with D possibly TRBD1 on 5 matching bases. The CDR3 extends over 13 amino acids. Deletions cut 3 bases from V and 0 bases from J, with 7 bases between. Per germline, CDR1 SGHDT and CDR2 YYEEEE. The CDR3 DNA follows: TGTGCCAGCAGCTACAGGAACTCCTACGAGCAGTACTTC. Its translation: CASSYRNSYEQYF.

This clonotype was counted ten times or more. For the CDR3, the DNA is TGCGCCAGCAGCTTGGATGGACCCTCATACAATGAGCAGTTCTTC. It codes for CASSLDGPSYNEQFF. The chain combines TRBV5-1 with TRBJ2-1; D not certain. CDR3 length: 15 amino acids. Germline V lookup: CDR1 SGHRS, CDR2 YFSETQ. The V end lost 0 bases, the J end lost 4 bases, and 11 bases lay between the germline ends.